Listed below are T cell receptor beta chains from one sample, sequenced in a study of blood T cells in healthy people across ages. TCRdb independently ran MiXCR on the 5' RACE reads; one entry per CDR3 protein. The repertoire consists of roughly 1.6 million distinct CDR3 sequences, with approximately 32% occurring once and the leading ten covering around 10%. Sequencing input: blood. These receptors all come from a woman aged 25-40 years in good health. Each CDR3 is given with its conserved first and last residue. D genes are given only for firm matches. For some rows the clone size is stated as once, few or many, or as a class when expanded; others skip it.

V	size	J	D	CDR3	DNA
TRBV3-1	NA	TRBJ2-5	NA	CASSQGSFQETQYF	TGTGCCAGCAGCCAAGGGTCGTTCCAAGAGACCCAGTACTTC
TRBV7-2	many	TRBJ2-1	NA	CASSLGASLNEQFF	TGTGCCAGCAGCTTAGGGGCGTCCCTGAATGAGCAGTTCTTC
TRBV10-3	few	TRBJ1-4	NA	CAISEGQRNEKLFF	TGTGCCATCAGTGAGGGACAGAGAAATGAAAAACTGTTTTTT
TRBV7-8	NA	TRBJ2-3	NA	CASSSPTRGSEDTQYF	TGTGCCAGCAGTTCCCCGACACGGGGCAGTGAAGATACGCAGTATTTT
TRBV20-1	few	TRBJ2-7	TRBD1	CSARDTQGVANEQYF	TGCAGTGCTAGAGATACCCAGGGGGTGGCAAACGAGCAGTACTTC
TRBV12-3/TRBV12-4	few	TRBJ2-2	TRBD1	CASSSGTGLLTGELFF	TGTGCCAGCAGTTCCGGGACAGGGCTTCTCACCGGGGAGCTGTTTTTT
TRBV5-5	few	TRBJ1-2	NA	CASSFGRVGYGYTF	TGTGCCAGCAGCTTCGGCAGGGTAGGATATGGCTACACCTTC
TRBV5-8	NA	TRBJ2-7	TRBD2	CASSPRTSGSFEQYF	TGTGCCAGCAGCCCCAGGACTAGCGGGAGTTTCGAGCAGTACTTC
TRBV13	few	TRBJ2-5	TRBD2	CASSSSGLAGVQETQYF	TGTGCCAGCAGCTCCTCGGGACTAGCGGGGGTTCAAGAGACCCAGTACTTC
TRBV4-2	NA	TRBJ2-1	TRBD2	CASSSGGPSTHNEQFF	TGTGCCAGCAGCTCGGGGGGACCATCCACACACAATGAGCAGTTCTTC
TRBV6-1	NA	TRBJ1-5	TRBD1	CASNEEGQGHF	TGTGCCAGCAATGAAGAGGGACAGGGGCATTTT
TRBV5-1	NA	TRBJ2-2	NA	CASSFDPGNTGELFF	TGCGCCAGCAGCTTCGATCCGGGGAACACCGGGGAGCTGTTTTTT
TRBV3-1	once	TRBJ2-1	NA	CASSPVLGAGNEQFF	TGTGCCAGCAGCCCCGTTCTCGGGGCGGGGAATGAGCAGTTCTTC
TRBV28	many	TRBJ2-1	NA	CASSSRDEQFF	TGTGCCAGCAGCTCTAGGGATGAGCAGTTCTTC
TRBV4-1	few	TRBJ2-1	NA	CASSLKWGLPNEQFF	TGCGCCAGCAGTTTGAAGTGGGGCCTGCCAAATGAGCAGTTCTTC
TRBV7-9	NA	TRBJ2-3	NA	CASSLGGLSTGTQYF	TGTGCCAGCAGCTTGGGCGGACTTAGCACAGGTACGCAGTATTTT
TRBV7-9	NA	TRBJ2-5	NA	CASSLVASFEETQYF	TGTGCCAGCAGCTTAGTTGCTAGTTTCGAAGAGACCCAGTACTTC
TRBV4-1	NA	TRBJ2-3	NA	CASSQEPLLAPKGWDTQYF	TGCGCCAGCAGCCAAGAACCTCTTCTAGCGCCGAAGGGATGGGATACGCAGTATTTT
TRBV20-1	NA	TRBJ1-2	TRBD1	CSAFRDRGAGYGYTF	TGCAGTGCTTTCCGGGACAGGGGGGCCGGCTATGGCTACACCTTC
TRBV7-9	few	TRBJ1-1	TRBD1	CASRRTGSMNGNTEAFF	TGTGCCAGCAGACGGACAGGGTCGATGAATGGGAACACTGAAGCTTTCTTT
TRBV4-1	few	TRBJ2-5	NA	CASSQVAATQETQYF	TGCGCCAGCAGCCAAGTAGCGGCTACCCAAGAGACCCAGTACTTC
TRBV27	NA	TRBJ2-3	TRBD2	CASSLSGLAGNTQYF	TGTGCCAGCAGTTTATCGGGACTAGCGGGAAATACGCAGTATTTT
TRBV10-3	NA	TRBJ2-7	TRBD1	CAARQGGHEQYF	TGTGCCGCCAGACAGGGCGGCCACGAGCAGTACTTC
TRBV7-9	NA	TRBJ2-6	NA	CASSPSLSGASVLTF	TGTGCCAGCAGCCCGTCGCTCTCTGGGGCCAGCGTCCTGACTTTC
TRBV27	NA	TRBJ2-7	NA	CASSLSIGYQPHEQYF	TGTGCCAGCAGTTTATCGATAGGCTATCAGCCTCACGAGCAGTACTTC
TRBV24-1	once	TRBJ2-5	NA	CATRIRDPTYQETQYF	TGTGCCACCAGAATCAGGGACCCGACGTACCAAGAGACCCAGTACTTC
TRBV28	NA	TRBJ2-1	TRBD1	CASSSRLQQGAPYNEQFF	TGTGCCAGCAGTTCCCGACTGCAACAGGGGGCCCCCTACAATGAGCAGTTCTTC
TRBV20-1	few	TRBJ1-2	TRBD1	CSARGGTGFNYGYTF	TGCAGTGCCCGTGGGGGGACAGGGTTTAACTATGGCTACACCTTC
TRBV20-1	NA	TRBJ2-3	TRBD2	CSARAASGGAVDTQYF	TGCAGTGCGCGCGCCGCTAGCGGGGGGGCGGTAGATACGCAGTATTTT
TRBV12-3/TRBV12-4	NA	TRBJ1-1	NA	CASSPKGPRNTEAFF	TGTGCCAGCAGTCCCAAGGGACCGAGGAACACTGAAGCTTTCTTT
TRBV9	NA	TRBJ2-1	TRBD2	CASSVAGGPTYNEQFF	TGTGCCAGCAGCGTAGCGGGGGGGCCAACCTACAATGAGCAGTTCTTC
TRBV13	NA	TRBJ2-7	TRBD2	CASSSTRASGRAEQYF	TGTGCCAGCAGCTCCACCAGAGCTAGCGGGAGGGCTGAGCAGTACTTC
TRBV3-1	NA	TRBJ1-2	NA	CASSQDATDASVGGYTF	TGTGCCAGCAGCCAAGATGCTACTGACGCATCCGTTGGTGGCTACACCTTC
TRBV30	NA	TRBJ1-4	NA	CAWRKGATNEKLFF	TGTGCCTGGAGGAAGGGGGCAACTAATGAAAAACTGTTTTTT
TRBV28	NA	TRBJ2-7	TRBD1	CASSPFTGTGSYEQYF	TGTGCCAGCAGTCCGTTCACCGGGACAGGCTCCTACGAGCAGTACTTC
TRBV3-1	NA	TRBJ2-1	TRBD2	CASSPPGGPGLVQFF	TGTGCCAGCAGCCCCCCGGGGGGACCGGGCCTAGTGCAGTTCTTC
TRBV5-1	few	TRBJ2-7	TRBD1	CASSLGGTADYEQYF	TGCGCCAGCAGCTTGGGGGGGACAGCAGACTACGAGCAGTACTTC
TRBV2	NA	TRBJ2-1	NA	CASQNNGDIVDEQFF	TGTGCCAGCCAAAATAATGGCGACATAGTGGATGAGCAGTTCTTC
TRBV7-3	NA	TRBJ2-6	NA	CASSLFPGRYSGANVLTF	TGTGCCAGCAGCCTATTCCCAGGAAGGTACTCTGGGGCCAACGTCCTGACTTTC
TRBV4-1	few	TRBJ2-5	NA	CASSHLGDQETQYF	TGCGCCAGCAGCCACCTGGGGGACCAAGAGACCCAGTACTTC
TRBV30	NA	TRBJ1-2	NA	CAWTDGPLKGYTF	TGTGCCTGGACCGATGGACCTTTAAAGGGCTACACCTTC
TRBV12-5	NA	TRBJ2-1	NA	CASGLEYNEQFF	TGTGCTAGTGGTTTGGAATACAATGAGCAGTTCTTC
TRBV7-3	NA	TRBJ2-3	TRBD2	CASSPLESGRQYF	TGTGCCAGCAGCCCCCTGGAGAGCGGGAGGCAGTATTTT